The entry below describes one TCR beta chain. This record comes from a study of cytomegalovirus exposure and HLA in healthy donors. Study information: Around 76% of approximately 400 genotyped donors fell in the Caucasian-associated ancestry cluster.

PCR was performed using 60 Vbeta and 13 Jbeta primers. The table came from immunoSEQ multiplex PCR; TCRdb's copy has only in-frame clones and leaves some out. Among approximately 100,000 clones, 70% to 80% were seen once, and the ten largest hold approximately 2.2%. Germline V gene data show CDR1 as SGHNT and CDR2 as YYREEE (reference sequence). The length of the CDR3 is 12 residues. Trimming stripped 4 bases from V and 6 bases from J, with 8 bases between. Sequencing input: PBMCs. This clonotype was sampled from a human donor in good health. The chain is built from TRBV5-4 and TRBJ1-5, with D unclear. CDR3 amino acids: CASSRPGQPQHF. In DNA, the CDR3 is TGTGCCAGCAGCCGCCCAGGTCAGCCCCAGCATTTT.